Presented here are 20 T cell receptor beta chains from one specimen sequenced in a study of OX40 agonist ivuxolimab in advanced cancers. TCRdb's copy holds only in-frame clones and misses some; the assay was immunoSEQ multiplex PCR. This table has 80,000 to 100,000 clones, roughly 91% appearing once. This sample comprised CD4+ or CD8+ T cells sorted from blood, obtained in a trial of the OX40 agonist ivuxolimab. The receptors come from an adult with an advanced solid tumor such as melanoma, head and neck, liver or kidney cancer.

This clone appeared once. The chain joins TRBV7-2 to TRBJ2-1; 8 bases agree with TRBD2. CDR1 is SGHTA and CDR2 is FQGNSA in the germline V gene. J gave up 12 bases and V 5 bases, and 9 bases lay outside the gene matches. The CDR3 runs 13 residues. CDR3 loop: CASSAPGGGPQFF. The CDR3 DNA reads as TGTGCCAGCAGCGCCCCCGGGGGGGGTCCGCAGTTCTTC.

V and J are TRBV4-1 and TRBJ2-1; the match to TRBD2 covers 9 bases. With 1 base clipped from V and 6 bases from J, the junction kept 7 bases outside the gene matches. Germline V gene sequence: CDR1 MGHRA, CDR2 YSYEKL. The CDR3 has 16 amino acids. DNA for the CDR3: TGCGCCAGCAGCCAAGGGGCTAGCGGGATGTTCAATGAGCAGTTCTTC. Residues: CASSQGASGMFNEQFF.

CDR3 protein: CASSFKPPGQGERNSPLHF. Written as DNA, the CDR3 is TGTGCCAGCAGTTTCAAGCCCCCGGGACAGGGGGAGCGAAATTCACCCCTCCACTTT. The chain uses TRBV27 and TRBJ1-6, with 11 bases that match TRBD1. This CDR3 has 19 residues. The germline V gene has CDR1 MNHEY and CDR2 SMNVEV (reference sequence). V gave up 3 bases and J gave up 7 bases; unmatched junction bases: 14.

The chain carries TRBV19 and TRBJ1-5; D may be TRBD1 (6 bases). CDR1 and CDR2 from the germline V gene are LNHDA and SQIVND (reference sequence). V was cut by 2 bases and J by 7 bases, with 12 bases left in between. The CDR3 contains 14 residues. CDR3 in DNA: TGTGCCAGTAGTATAATGGGGGGCGACCAGCCCCAGCATTTT. This encodes CASSIMGGDQPQHF.

This clone was observed a handful of times. The chain employs TRBV11-1 and TRBJ2-3; D gene ambiguous. Germline V gives CDR1 SGHAT, CDR2 FQDESV (reference sequence). The CDR3 has 16 residues. V shed 8 bases and J shed 0 bases, with 18 bases lying between them. Written as DNA, the CDR3 is TGTGCCAGCGCTCCCGGACGGACCCCTAGCACAGATACGCAGTATTTT. This sequence encodes CASAPGRTPSTDTQYF.

This clone was seen once. This chain joins TRBV7-3 and TRBJ1-1; D uncertain. The V and J ends lost 8 bases and 5 bases respectively, with 15 bases between them. Germline V gene sequence: CDR1 SGHTA, CDR2 FQGTGA. The CDR3 totals 13 residues. CDR3 amino acids: CASSQESSTEAFF. The CDR3 region has the DNA TGTGCCAGCTCACAAGAGAGTTCAACTGAAGCTTTCTTT.

This clone was found once. The same CDR3 is also encoded by other DNA sequences in this sample. This rearrangement joins TRBV6-5 to TRBJ1-1, with D perhaps TRBD1 (5 bases). The CDR3 totals 13 residues. Germline V CDR1 and CDR2: MNHEY, SVGAGI. V was clipped by 3 bases and J by 3 bases, with 8 bases between them. CDR3 DNA sequence: TGTGCCAGCAGTTATGTCAGGGACACTGAAGCTTTCTTT. Protein: CASSYVRDTEAFF.

This chain connects TRBV7-2 to TRBJ1-3, with 9 bases matching TRBD1. Trimming took 5 bases from V and 7 from J; bases not matched to a gene: 15. The CDR3 sequence is 17 residues long. CDR1 is SGHTA and CDR2 is FQGNSA in the germline V gene. The CDR3 DNA reads as TGTGCCAGCAGCGCCCAGCCATTCCGGGACAGGGAGAACACCATATATTTT. Translation: CASSAQPFRDRENTIYF. Full variable domain (missing parts from reference TRBV7-2 and TRBJ1-3): GAGVSQSPSNKVTEKGKDVELRCDPISGHTALYWYRQSLGQGLEFLIYFQGNSAPDKSGLPSDRFSAERTGGSVSTLTIQRTQQEDSAVYLCASSAQPFRDRENTIYFGEGSWLTVV.

The chain carries TRBV19 and TRBJ2-2; 7 nucleotides align to TRBD2. The germline V gene encodes CDR1 LNHDA and CDR2 SQIVND (reference sequence). CDR3 length equals 17 residues. The junction had 9 bases not matched to a gene; V was cut back by 3 bases and J by 2 bases. The CDR3 is CASSIGLAVDNTGELFF. CDR3 sequence (DNA): TGTGCCAGTAGTATTGGGCTAGCGGTAGATAACACCGGGGAGCTGTTTTTT.

The chain employs TRBV13 and TRBJ2-3; TRBD1 matches 8 bases. Trimming took 0 bases from V and 4 from J; bases not matched to a gene: 6. CDR1 is PRHDT and CDR2 is FYEKMQ in the germline V gene (reference sequence). The CDR3 totals 16 residues. CDR3 sequence: CASSLGGQGAADTQYF. The CDR3 DNA reads TGTGCCAGCAGCTTAGGAGGGCAGGGGGCGGCAGATACGCAGTATTTT.

The table lists this clone with a few counts. V usage is TRBV5-4 and J usage is TRBJ2-7; 9 bases map to TRBD2. The CDR3 runs to 15 residues. Germline loops: CDR1 SGHNT, CDR2 YYREEE (reference sequence). V shed 0 bases, J shed 4 bases, and the junction held 5 bases outside the gene matches. In DNA, the CDR3 is TGTGCCAGCAGCTTGGAGCTAGCGGGATCTTACGAGCAGTACTTC. This codes for CASSLELAGSYEQYF.

V usage is TRBV30 and J usage is TRBJ2-2; TRBD2 aligns across 14 bases. The germline CDR1 and CDR2 sequences are GTSNPN and SVGIG (reference sequence). CDR3 size: 16 residues. The V gene end was trimmed by 0 bases and the J gene end by 6 bases; junction bases not matched to a gene: 3. CDR3 sequence reads: CAWSVRLAGGPGELFF. As DNA, the CDR3 is TGTGCCTGGAGTGTCCGACTAGCGGGAGGGCCCGGGGAGCTGTTTTTT.

This chain uses TRBV2 with TRBJ2-2, with D tentatively TRBD2 (6 bases). V lost 2 bases to trimming and J lost 1 base, with 11 bases between them. The CDR3 loop spans 16 amino acids. Germline V lookup: CDR1 SNHLY, CDR2 FYNNEI. DNA of the CDR3: TGTGCCAGCAGTGAAAGGGGAGGACAGAACACCGGGGAGCTGTTTTTT. Its translation: CASSERGGQNTGELFF.

The gene calls are TRBV18 and TRBJ1-2; 7 bases are shared with TRBD1. Germline lookup yields CDR1 KGHSH and CDR2 LQKENI. The CDR3 runs 14 residues. After removal of 3 bases from V and 4 bases from J, the junction contained 5 bases not matched to a gene. The CDR3 is CASSPGRDSYGYTF. As DNA, the CDR3 is TGTGCCAGCTCACCGGGCCGGGACAGCTATGGCTACACCTTC.

This chain joins TRBV9 and TRBJ1-4, with TRBD1 as a possible D gene (6 bases). This CDR3 spans 17 amino acids. V shed 4 bases and J shed 2 bases, with 18 bases lying between them. Germline values: CDR1 SGDLS, CDR2 YYNGEE. The CDR3 loop reads CASSPNWGGATNEKLFF. The DNA for the CDR3 is TGTGCCAGCAGCCCCAATTGGGGGGGGGCGACTAATGAAAAACTGTTTTTT.

This chain connects TRBV5-4 to TRBJ1-1; tentative D call: TRBD1 (6 bases). Germline loops: CDR1 SGHNT, CDR2 YYREEE (reference sequence). The CDR3 contains 17 residues. Trimming stripped 2 bases from V and 1 base from J, with 18 bases between. In nucleotides, the CDR3 is TGTGCCAGCAGCTTCGAGACAGGTTCAATCGGGAACACTGAAGCTTTCTTT. Protein sequence: CASSFETGSIGNTEAFF. The full variable domain, in which reference TRBV5-4 and TRBJ1-1 provide the parts outside the CDR3, is ETGVTQSPTHLIKTRGQQVTLRCSSQSGHNTVSWYQQALGQGPQFIFQYYREEENGRGNFPPRFSGLQFPNYSSELNVNALELDDSALYLCASSFETGSIGNTEAFFGQGTRLTVV.

This sequence joins TRBV5-1 and TRBJ2-7; the D call may be TRBD1 or TRBD2 (7 bases each). Trimming pared 6 bases from V and 0 bases from J, leaving 19 bases between. Per the germline V gene, CDR1 is SGHRS and CDR2 is YFSETQ. The CDR3 sequence is 16 residues long. The CDR3 DNA reads as TGCGCCAGCAAATCTCTGGGAGGGGGCGACTCCTACGAGCAGTACTTC. It is translated as CASKSLGGGDSYEQYF.

The gene calls are TRBV29-1 and TRBJ1-5; 10 bases are shared with TRBD1. The CDR3 contains 13 residues. Trimming removed 5 bases from V and 7 bases from J; junction bases left unmatched: 5. CDR1 SQVTM and CDR2 ANQGSEA come from the germline V gene. The CDR3 reads CSVLTGGGQPQHF. DNA of the CDR3: TGCAGCGTTCTGACAGGGGGCGGCCAGCCCCAGCATTTT.

With regard to this clone: Additional DNA sequences in this sample encode the identical CDR3. The V call is TRBV29-1, the J call TRBJ2-7, with unresolved D. This CDR3 contains 12 residues. The germline V gene encodes CDR1 SQVTM and CDR2 ANQGSEA. V shed 4 bases and J shed 0 bases, with 7 bases lying between them. CDR3 nucleotide sequence: TGCAGCGTTGCGGGCAGCTCCTACGAGCAGTACTTC. It yields the protein CSVAGSSYEQYF.

The rearrangement joins TRBV7-2 to TRBJ2-3; 8 bases are shared with TRBD2. J gave up 2 bases and V 5 bases, and 6 bases lay outside the gene matches. Germline CDR1 is SGHTA and CDR2 is FQGNSA. The CDR3 runs 15 residues. This CDR3 is CASSSPAGATDTQYF. The DNA for the CDR3 is TGTGCCAGCAGCAGCCCAGCGGGGGCCACAGATACGCAGTATTTT.